Below are 18 T cell receptor beta chains sequenced from a single sample in a study of blood T cell repertoires in COVID-19. The table came from immunoSEQ multiplex PCR; TCRdb's copy has only in-frame clones and leaves some out. The table includes some 320,000 clones, over 85% detected once. The material sequenced was PBMCs or T cells enriched from blood (not recorded which). The receptors derive from a man between 60 and 75 years old who had recovered from COVID-19.

The J gene is TRBJ1-1, the V gene TRBV5-6, with D maybe TRBD1 (5 bases). V was trimmed by 0 bases and J by 5 bases, leaving 11 bases between them. The CDR3 length is 14 residues. Germline values: CDR1 SGHDT, CDR2 YYEEEE. CDR3 nucleotide sequence: TGTGCCAGCAGCTTGGGAAGTAGGGGAACTGAAGCTTTCTTT. Translating gives CASSLGSRGTEAFF.

The chain combines TRBV9 with TRBJ1-2, with D possibly matching TRBD1 (6 bases). The germline gives CDR1 SGDLS, CDR2 YYNGEE. Trimming shortened V by 0 bases and J by 0 bases, and 9 bases separated the two germline ends. The CDR3 has 15 residues. The CDR3 nucleotides read TGTGCCAGCAGCGTAGGGACAGCAGCTAACTATGGCTACACCTTC. The encoded protein is CASSVGTAANYGYTF.

This chain links TRBV2 with TRBJ1-2; TRBD1 agrees at 7 bases. With 2 bases clipped from V and 0 bases from J, the junction kept 3 bases outside the gene matches. The CDR3 spans 15 residues. In germline, CDR1 is SNHLY, CDR2 FYNNEI. The CDR3 protein is CASSESQGANYGYTF. The CDR3 nucleotides read TGTGCCAGCAGTGAAAGTCAGGGGGCTAACTATGGCTACACCTTC.

The V gene is TRBV4-1, the J gene TRBJ1-5, with 8 nucleotides matching TRBD1. V lost 1 base and J lost 15; bases outside the gene matches: 2. The CDR3 has 11 amino acids. Germline V gene lookup returns CDR1 MGHRA and CDR2 YSYEKL. CDR3 in DNA: TGCGCCAGCAGCCAAGGACAGGGGATGCATTTT. This gives the protein CASSQGQGMHF.

The rearrangement uses TRBV12-3 or TRBV12-4 and TRBJ1-3; D is unclear. This CDR3 contains 11 residues. Trimming took off 5 bases at V and 9 bases at J, with 8 bases between the two ends. In nucleotides, the CDR3 is TGTGCCAGCAGTCCTTCTTTCACCATATATTTT. Its translation: CASSPSFTIYF.

The gene calls are TRBV25-1 and TRBJ1-2; a possible D gene is TRBD1 (5 bases). The CDR3 covers 14 residues. V was clipped by 6 bases and J by 3 bases, with 14 bases between them. Germline V gene lookup returns CDR1 MGHDK and CDR2 SYGVNS. CDR3 DNA: TGTGCCAGCAGCCCCTGGGGGGTCTACTATGGCTACACCTTC. It specifies CASSPWGVYYGYTF.

V and J are TRBV2 and TRBJ2-4; a possible D gene is TRBD1 (6 bases). Germline CDR1 SNHLY, CDR2 FYNNEI. This CDR3 is 14 amino acids long. V lost 3 bases and J 7 bases, leaving 13 bases between the germline ends. CDR3 bases: TGTGCCAGCAGTGAGGGACCTAGGGGGAACATTCAGTACTTC. Amino acids: CASSEGPRGNIQYF.

This clone was counted once. CDR3 sequence: CASSQDLGTGEIHTF. CDR3 nucleotide sequence: TGCGCCAGCAGCCAAGATTTGGGGACAGGCGAGATCCACACCTTC. The chain has TRBV4-3 and TRBJ1-2; TRBD1 matches at 8 bases. This CDR3 spans 15 amino acids. Germline trimming cut 0 bases from V and 12 bases from J; bases unmatched to any gene: 12. CDR1 LGHNA and CDR2 YSLEER come from the germline V gene.

This rearrangement joins TRBV2 to TRBJ2-6; no clear D. This CDR3 is built from 12 residues. V was cut by 8 bases and J by 1 base, with 3 bases left in between. Germline CDR1 and CDR2: SNHLY and FYNNEI. This CDR3 is CASESGANVLTF. The CDR3 DNA reads as TGTGCCAGCGAGTCTGGGGCCAACGTCCTGACTTTC.

The V gene is TRBV24-1, the J gene TRBJ1-4; tentative D call: TRBD1 (5 bases). In germline, CDR1 is KGHDR, CDR2 SFDVKD. CDR3 length equals 15 residues. Trimming removed 4 bases at V and 1 base at J, with 9 bases between. CDR3 in DNA: TGTGCCACCAGTGACTCGGGGGGAACTAATGAAAAACTGTTTTTT. It encodes CATSDSGGTNEKLFF.

CDR3 nucleotides: TGTGCCAGCTCACCACCAGCACAGCAAGAGACCCAGTACTTC. It translates to CASSPPAQQETQYF. The rearrangement joins TRBV18 to TRBJ2-5; D is uncertain. V was pared by 0 bases and J by 2 bases, with 7 bases between. Looked up from germline, CDR1 is KGHSH and CDR2 is LQKENI. The CDR3 extends over 14 amino acids. The whole variable domain, remainder taken from reference TRBV18 and TRBJ2-5, is NAGVMQNPRHLVRRRGQEARLRCSPMKGHSHVYWYRQLPEEGLKFMVYLQKENIIDESGMPKERFSAEFPKEGPSILRIQQVVRGDSAAYFCASSPPAQQETQYFGPGTRLLVL.

The chain is built from TRBV11-1 and TRBJ1-2; no clear D. The CDR3 is 15 amino acids. V was shortened by 0 bases and J by 2 bases, with 10 bases between the two germline ends. In germline, CDR1 is SGHAT, CDR2 FQDESV (reference sequence). CDR3 bases: TGTGCCAGCAGCTTAGCATCGGGTCTCAACTATGGCTACACCTTC. The encoded protein is CASSLASGLNYGYTF.

This chain links TRBV5-3 with TRBJ2-7; D is possibly TRBD2 (5 bases). TRBV5-3 is placed among ORFs of uncertain function. V was cut by 4 bases and J by 2 bases, with 13 bases left in between. The CDR3 runs to 14 residues. DNA for the CDR3: TGTGCCAGAAGCCTCGAGCGGTATACCTACGAGCAGTACTTC. Translated: CARSLERYTYEQYF.

The chain uses TRBV4-3 and TRBJ2-1; D might be TRBD1 (6 bases). The V gene's germline CDR1 is LGHNA and CDR2 YSLEER. The CDR3 consists of 14 residues. Trimming took off 0 bases at V and 7 bases at J, with 10 bases between the two ends. Written as DNA, the CDR3 is TGCGCCAGCAGCCAAGAACAGACAGGTAATGAGCAGTTCTTC. Encoded protein: CASSQEQTGNEQFF.

The J gene is TRBJ1-2, the V gene TRBV3-1 (or the pseudogene TRBV3-2); no firm D call. With 4 bases removed from V and 5 bases from J, the gap between germline ends came to 14 bases. The CDR3 is made up of 14 amino acids. CDR1 is LGHDT, CDR2 YNNKEL, per germline (reference sequence). CDR3 loop: CASSPDTGTYGYTF. The CDR3 DNA sequence: TGTGCCAGCAGCCCAGACACGGGAACATATGGCTACACCTTC.

This chain links TRBV10-3 with TRBJ2-7; TRBD2 matches at 7 bases. This CDR3 has 16 amino acids. J lost 1 base, V lost 5 bases, and 11 bases had no gene match. Germline CDR1 reads ENHRY; CDR2 reads SYGVKD. The CDR3 DNA follows: TGTGCCATCAGTTCCAGAGGGGAGGGAGAGTCCTACGAGCAGTACTTC. Amino acids: CAISSRGEGESYEQYF.

J is TRBJ2-1 and V is TRBV10-3, with TRBD2 identical over 10 bases. The germline V gene has CDR1 ENHRY and CDR2 SYGVKD. The CDR3 consists of 15 residues. After removal of 7 bases from V and 2 bases from J, the junction contained 5 bases not matched to a gene. Here the CDR3 DNA reads TGTGCCATCATGCGGACTAGCGGAGCCTACAATGAGCAGTTCTTC. Encoded protein: CAIMRTSGAYNEQFF.

This clone occurred many times. The rearrangement uses TRBV7-9 and TRBJ1-5; TRBD1 agrees at 7 bases. V lost 0 bases to trimming and J lost 7 bases; unmatched junction nucleotides: 0. The V gene's germline CDR1 is SEHNR and CDR2 FQNEAQ (reference sequence). This CDR3 spans 13 amino acids. The CDR3 spells CASSLAGGQPQHF. As DNA, the CDR3 is TGTGCCAGCAGCTTAGCAGGGGGCCAGCCCCAGCATTTT.